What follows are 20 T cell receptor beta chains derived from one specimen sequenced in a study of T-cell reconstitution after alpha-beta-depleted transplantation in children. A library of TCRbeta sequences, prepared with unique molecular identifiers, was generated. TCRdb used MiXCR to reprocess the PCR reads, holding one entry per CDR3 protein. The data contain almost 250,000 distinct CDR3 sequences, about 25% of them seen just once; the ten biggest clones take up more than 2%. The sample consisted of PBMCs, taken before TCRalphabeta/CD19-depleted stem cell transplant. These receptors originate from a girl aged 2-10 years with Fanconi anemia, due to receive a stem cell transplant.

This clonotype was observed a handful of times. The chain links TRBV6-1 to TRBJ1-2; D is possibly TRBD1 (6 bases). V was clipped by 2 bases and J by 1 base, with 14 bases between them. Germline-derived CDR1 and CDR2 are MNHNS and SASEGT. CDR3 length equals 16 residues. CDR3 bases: TGTGCCAGCAGTGAAAGGGGGGGGGCTTTTAACTATGGCTACACCTTC. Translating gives CASSERGGAFNYGYTF.

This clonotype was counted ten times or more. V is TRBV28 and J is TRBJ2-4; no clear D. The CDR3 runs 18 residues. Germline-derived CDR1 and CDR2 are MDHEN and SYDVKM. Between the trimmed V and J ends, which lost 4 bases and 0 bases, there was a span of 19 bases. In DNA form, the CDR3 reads TGTGCCAGCAGTTCCTTGGTCGGGCTCACCTTAGCCAAAAACATTCAGTACTTC. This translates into CASSSLVGLTLAKNIQYF.

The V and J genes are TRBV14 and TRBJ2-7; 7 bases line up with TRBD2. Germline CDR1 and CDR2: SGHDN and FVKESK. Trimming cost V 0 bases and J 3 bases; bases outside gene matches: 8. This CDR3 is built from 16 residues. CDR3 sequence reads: CASSQDGGSFIYEQYF. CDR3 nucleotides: TGTGCCAGCAGCCAAGACGGGGGGAGCTTTATCTACGAGCAGTACTTC.

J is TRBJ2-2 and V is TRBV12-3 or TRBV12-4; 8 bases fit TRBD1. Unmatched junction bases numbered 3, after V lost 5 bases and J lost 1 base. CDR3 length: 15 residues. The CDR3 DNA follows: TGTGCCAGCAGTCCAGGACAGGGGAACACCGGGGAGCTGTTTTTT. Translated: CASSPGQGNTGELFF.

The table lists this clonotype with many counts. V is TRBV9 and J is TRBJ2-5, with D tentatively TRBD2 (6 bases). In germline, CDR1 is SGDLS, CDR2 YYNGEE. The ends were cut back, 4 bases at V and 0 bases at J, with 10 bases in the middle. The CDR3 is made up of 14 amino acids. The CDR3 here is CASSSRTNQETQYF. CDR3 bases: TGTGCCAGCAGCTCGCGGACTAACCAAGAGACCCAGTACTTC. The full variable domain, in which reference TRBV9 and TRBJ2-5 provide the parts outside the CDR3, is DSGVTQTPKHLITATGQRVTLRCSPRSGDLSVYWYQQSLDQGLQFLIQYYNGEERAKGNILERFSAQQFPDLHSELNLSSLELGDSALYFCASSSRTNQETQYFGPGTRLLVL.

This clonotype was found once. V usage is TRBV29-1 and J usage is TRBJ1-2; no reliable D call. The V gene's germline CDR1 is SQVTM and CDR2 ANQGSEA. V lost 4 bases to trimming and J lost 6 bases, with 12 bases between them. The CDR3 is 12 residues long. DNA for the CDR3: TGCAGCGTTGTGCCCGGGGTCCATGGCTACACCTTC. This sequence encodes CSVVPGVHGYTF. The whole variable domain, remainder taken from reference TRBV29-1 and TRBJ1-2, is SAVISQKPSRDICQRGTSLTIQCQVDSQVTMMFWYRQQPGQSLTLIATANQGSEATYESGFVIDKFPISRPNLTFSTLTVSNMSPEDSSIYLCSVVPGVHGYTFGSGTRLTVV.

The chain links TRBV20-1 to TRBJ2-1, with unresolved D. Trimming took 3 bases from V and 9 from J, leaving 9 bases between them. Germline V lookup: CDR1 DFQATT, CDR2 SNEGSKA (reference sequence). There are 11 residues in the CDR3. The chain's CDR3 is CSARGLSEQFF. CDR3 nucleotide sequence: TGCAGTGCTAGGGGTTTAAGTGAGCAGTTCTTC.

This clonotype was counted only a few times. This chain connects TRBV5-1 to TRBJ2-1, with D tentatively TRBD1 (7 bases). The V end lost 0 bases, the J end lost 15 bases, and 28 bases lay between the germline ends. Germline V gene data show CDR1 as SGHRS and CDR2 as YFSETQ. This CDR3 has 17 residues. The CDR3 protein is CASSLAAGTEPPGKSFF. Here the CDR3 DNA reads TGCGCCAGCAGCTTGGCCGCGGGGACAGAGCCTCCGGGAAAGTCGTTCTTC.

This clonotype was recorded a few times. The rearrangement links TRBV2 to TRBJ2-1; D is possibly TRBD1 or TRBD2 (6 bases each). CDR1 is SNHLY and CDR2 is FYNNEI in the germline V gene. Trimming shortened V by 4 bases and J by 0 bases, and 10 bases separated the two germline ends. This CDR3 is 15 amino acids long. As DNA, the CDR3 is TGTGCCAGCAGTGTGTCGGGGGCCTCCTACAATGAGCAGTTCTTC. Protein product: CASSVSGASYNEQFF.

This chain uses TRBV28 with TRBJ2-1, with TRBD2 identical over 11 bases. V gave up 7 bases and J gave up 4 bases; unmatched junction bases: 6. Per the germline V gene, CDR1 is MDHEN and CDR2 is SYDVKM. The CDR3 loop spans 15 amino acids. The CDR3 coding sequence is TGTGCCAGCACCCCCGGACTAGCGGGTTACAATGAGCAGTTCTTC. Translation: CASTPGLAGYNEQFF.

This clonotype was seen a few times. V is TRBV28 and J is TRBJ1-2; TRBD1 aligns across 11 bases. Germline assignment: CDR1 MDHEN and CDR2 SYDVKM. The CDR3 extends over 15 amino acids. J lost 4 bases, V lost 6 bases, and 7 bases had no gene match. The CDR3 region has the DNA TGTGCCAGCAGGATCTCGGGACAGGGGGGCTATGGCTACACCTTC. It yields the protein CASRISGQGGYGYTF.

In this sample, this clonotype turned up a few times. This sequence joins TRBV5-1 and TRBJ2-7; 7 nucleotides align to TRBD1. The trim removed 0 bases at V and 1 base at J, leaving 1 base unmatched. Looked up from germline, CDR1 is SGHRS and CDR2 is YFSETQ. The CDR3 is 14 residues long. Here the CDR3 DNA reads TGCGCCAGCAGCTTGGAGACAGGGTCCTACGAGCAGTACTTC. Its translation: CASSLETGSYEQYF. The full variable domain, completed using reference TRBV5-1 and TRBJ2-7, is KAGVTQTPRYLIKTRGQQVTLSCSPISGHRSVSWYQQTPGQGLQFLFEYFSETQRNKGNFPGRFSGRQFSNSRSEMNVSTLELGDSALYLCASSLETGSYEQYFGPGTRLTVT.

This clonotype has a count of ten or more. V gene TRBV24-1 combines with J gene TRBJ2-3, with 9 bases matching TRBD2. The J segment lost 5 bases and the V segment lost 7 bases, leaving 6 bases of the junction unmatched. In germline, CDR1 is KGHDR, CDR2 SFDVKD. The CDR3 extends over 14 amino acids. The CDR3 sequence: CATSLAGLGDTQYF. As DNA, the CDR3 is TGTGCCACCAGCCTAGCGGGACTCGGAGATACGCAGTATTTT.

CDR3 residues: CASRDNSYNEQFF. The CDR3 coding sequence is TGTGCCAGCAGGGACAACTCCTACAATGAGCAGTTCTTC. The chain couples TRBV2 to TRBJ2-1; D is possibly TRBD1 (5 bases). This CDR3 comprises 13 residues. Germline V gene sequence: CDR1 SNHLY, CDR2 FYNNEI. V was pared by 6 bases and J by 0 bases, with 6 bases between.

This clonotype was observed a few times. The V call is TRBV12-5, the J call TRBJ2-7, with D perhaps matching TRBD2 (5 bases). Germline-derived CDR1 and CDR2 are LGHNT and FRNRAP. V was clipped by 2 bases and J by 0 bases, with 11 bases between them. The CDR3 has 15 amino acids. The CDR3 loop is CASGLKRLGSYEQYF. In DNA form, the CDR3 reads TGTGCTAGTGGTTTGAAGCGGCTTGGCTCCTACGAGCAGTACTTC. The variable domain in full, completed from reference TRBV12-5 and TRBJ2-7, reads DARVTQTPRHKVTEMGQEVTMRCQPILGHNTVFWYRQTMMQGLELLAYFRNRAPLDDSGMPKDRFSAEMPDATLATLKIQPSEPRDSAVYFCASGLKRLGSYEQYFGPGTRLTVT.

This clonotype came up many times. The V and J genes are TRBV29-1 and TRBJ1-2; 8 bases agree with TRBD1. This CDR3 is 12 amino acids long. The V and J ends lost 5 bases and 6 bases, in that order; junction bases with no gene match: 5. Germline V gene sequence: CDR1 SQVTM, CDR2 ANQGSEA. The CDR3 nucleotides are TGCAGCGTTCGCCAGGGGGCAGATGGCTACACCTTC. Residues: CSVRQGADGYTF.

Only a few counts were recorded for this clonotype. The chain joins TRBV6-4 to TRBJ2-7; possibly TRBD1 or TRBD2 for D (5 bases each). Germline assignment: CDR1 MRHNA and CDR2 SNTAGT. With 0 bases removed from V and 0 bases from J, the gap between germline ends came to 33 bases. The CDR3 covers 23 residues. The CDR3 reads CASSDSVPPLRDPSGLPSYEQYF. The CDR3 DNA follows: TGTGCCAGCAGTGACTCCGTTCCTCCACTCCGGGACCCATCGGGGTTACCCTCCTACGAGCAGTACTTC.

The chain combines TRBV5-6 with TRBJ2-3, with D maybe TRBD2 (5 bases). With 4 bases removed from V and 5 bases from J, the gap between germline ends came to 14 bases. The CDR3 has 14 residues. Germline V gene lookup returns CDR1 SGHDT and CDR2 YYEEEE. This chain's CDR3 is CASSLGALGDTQYF. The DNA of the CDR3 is TGTGCCAGCAGCCTGGGAGCGCTGGGAGATACGCAGTATTTT.

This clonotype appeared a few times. The CDR3 here is CASSLAPISGANVLTF. The CDR3 bases are TGTGCCAGCAGCTTAGCCCCAATCTCTGGGGCCAACGTCCTGACTTTC. This chain uses TRBV7-6 with TRBJ2-6, with D hard to call. In germline, CDR1 is SGHVS, CDR2 FNYEAQ. The CDR3 sequence is 16 residues long. The V gene lost 0 bases and the J gene lost 0 bases, with 6 bases spanning the gap.

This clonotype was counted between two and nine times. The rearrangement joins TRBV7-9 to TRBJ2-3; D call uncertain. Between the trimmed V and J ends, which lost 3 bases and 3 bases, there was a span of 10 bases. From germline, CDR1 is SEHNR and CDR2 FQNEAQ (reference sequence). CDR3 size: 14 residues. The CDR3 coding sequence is TGTGCCAGCAGCTTTGGGGTGACGACAGATACGCAGTATTTT. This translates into CASSFGVTTDTQYF.